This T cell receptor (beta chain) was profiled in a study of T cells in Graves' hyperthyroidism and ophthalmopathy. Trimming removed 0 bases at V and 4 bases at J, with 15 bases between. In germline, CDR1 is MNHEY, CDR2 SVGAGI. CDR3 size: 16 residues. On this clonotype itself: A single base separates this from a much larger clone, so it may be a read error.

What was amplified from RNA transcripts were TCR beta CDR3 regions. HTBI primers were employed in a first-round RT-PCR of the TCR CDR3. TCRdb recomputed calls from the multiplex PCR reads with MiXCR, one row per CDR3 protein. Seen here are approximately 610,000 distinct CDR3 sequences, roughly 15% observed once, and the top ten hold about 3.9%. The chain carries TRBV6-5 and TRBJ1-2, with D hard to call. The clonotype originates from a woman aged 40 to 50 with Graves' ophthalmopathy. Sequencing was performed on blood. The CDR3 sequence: CASSYSISEGVYGYTF. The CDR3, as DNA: TGTGCCAGCAGTTACTCGATCAGCGAAGGAGTCTATGGCTACACCTTC.